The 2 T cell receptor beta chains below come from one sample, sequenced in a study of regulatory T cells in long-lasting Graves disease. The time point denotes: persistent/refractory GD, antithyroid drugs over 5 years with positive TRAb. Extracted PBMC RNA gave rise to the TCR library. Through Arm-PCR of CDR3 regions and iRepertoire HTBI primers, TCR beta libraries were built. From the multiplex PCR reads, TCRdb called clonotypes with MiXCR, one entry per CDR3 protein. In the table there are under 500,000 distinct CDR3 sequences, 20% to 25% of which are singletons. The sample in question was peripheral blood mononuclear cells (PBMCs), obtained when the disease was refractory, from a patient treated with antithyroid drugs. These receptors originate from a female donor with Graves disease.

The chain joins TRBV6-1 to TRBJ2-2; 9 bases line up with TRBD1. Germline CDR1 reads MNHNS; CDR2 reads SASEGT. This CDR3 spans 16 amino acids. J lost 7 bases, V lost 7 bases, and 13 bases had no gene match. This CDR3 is CASNPLPTGGNGELFF. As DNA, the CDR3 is TGTGCCAGCAATCCACTGCCGACAGGGGGAAACGGGGAGCTGTTTTTT.

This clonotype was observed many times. CDR3 amino acids: CASSYQRSSYEQYF. In nucleotides, the CDR3 is TGTGCCAGCAGTTACCAGCGGAGCTCCTACGAGCAGTACTTC. This chain connects TRBV6-5 to TRBJ2-7, with a tentative D call TRBD2 (5 bases). Germline-derived CDR1 and CDR2 are MNHEY and SVGAGI. Trimming took 2 bases from V and 0 from J, leaving 8 bases between them. CDR3 size: 14 residues.